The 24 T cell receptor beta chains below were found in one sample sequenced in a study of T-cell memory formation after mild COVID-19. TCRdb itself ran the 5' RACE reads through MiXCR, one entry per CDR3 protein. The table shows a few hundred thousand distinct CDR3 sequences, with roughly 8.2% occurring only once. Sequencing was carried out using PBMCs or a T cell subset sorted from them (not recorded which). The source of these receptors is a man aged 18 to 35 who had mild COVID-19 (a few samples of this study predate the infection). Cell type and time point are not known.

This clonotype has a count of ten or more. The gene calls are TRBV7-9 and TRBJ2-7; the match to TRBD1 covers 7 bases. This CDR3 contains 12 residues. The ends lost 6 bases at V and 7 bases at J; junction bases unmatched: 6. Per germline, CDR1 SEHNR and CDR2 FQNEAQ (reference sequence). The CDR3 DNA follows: TGTGCCAGCAGTTTTTCAGGGGGTGAGCAGTACTTC. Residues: CASSFSGGEQYF.

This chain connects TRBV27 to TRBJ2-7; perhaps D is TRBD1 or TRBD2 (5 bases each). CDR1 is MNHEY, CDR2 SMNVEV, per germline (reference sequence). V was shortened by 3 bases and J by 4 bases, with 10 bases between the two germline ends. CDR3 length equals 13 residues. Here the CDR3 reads CASSLGRPYEQYF. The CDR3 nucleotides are TGTGCCAGCAGTTTGGGACGGCCATACGAGCAGTACTTC.

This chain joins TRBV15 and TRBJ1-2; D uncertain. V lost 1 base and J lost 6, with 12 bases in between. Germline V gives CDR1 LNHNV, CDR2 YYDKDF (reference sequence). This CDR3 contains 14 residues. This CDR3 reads CATSRAPGWDGYTF. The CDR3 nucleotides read TGTGCCACCAGCAGAGCCCCGGGGTGGGATGGCTACACCTTC. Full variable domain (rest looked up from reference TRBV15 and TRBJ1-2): DAMVIQNPRYQVTQFGKPVTLSCSQTLNHNVMYWYQQKSSQAPKLLFHYYDKDFNNEADTPDNFQSRRPNTSFCFLDIRSPGLGDTAMYLCATSRAPGWDGYTFGSGTRLTVV.

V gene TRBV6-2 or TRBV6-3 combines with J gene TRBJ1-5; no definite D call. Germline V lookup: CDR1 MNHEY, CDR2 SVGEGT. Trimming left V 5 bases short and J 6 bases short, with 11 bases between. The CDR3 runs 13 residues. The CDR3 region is CASSLLGSQPQHF. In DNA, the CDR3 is TGTGCCAGCAGTCTCCTCGGGAGTCAGCCCCAGCATTTT.

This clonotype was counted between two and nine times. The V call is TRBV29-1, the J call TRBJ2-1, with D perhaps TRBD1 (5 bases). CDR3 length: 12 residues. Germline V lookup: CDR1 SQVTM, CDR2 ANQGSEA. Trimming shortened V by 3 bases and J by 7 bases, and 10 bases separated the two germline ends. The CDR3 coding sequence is TGCAGCGTTGACAGGGTGGGGAATGAGCAGTTCTTC. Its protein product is CSVDRVGNEQFF.

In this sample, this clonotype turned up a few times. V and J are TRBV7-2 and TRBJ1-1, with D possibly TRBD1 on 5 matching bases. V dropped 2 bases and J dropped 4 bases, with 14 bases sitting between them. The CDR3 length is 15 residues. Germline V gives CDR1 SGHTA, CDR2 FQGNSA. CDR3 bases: TGTGCCAGCAGCTTAACCTCCGGGGGAATCACTGAAGCTTTCTTT. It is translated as CASSLTSGGITEAFF.

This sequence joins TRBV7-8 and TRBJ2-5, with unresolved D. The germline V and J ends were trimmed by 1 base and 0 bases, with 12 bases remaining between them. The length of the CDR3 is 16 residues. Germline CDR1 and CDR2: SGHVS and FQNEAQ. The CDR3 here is CASSLGPLGYQETQYF. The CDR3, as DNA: TGTGCCAGCAGCTTAGGCCCCCTAGGGTACCAAGAGACCCAGTACTTC.

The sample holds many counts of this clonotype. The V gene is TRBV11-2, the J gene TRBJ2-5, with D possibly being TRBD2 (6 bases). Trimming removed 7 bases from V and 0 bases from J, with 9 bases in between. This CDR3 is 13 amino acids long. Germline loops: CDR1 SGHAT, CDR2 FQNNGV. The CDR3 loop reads CASNLAHQETQYF. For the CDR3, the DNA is TGTGCCAGCAATCTAGCGCACCAAGAGACCCAGTACTTC.

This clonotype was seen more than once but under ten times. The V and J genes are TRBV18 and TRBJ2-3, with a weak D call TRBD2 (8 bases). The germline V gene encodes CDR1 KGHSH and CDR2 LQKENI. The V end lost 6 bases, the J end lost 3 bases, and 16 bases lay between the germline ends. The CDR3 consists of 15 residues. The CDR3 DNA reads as TGTGCCAGCTCGCCGGGAGGGGGCCAGACAGATACGCAGTATTTT. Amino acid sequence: CASSPGGGQTDTQYF.

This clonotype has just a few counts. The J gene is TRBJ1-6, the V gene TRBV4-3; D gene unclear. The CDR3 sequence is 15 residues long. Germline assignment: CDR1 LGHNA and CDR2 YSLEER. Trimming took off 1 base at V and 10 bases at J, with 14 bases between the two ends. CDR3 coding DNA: TGCGCCAGCAGCCAAGTGCGGGGTGTAAAATCACCCCTCCACTTT. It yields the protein CASSQVRGVKSPLHF.

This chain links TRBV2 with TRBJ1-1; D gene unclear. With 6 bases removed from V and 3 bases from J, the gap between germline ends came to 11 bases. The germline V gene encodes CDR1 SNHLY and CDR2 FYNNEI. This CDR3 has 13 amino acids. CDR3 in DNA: TGTGCCAGCAGCTTAGACACCCACACTGAAGCTTTCTTT. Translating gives CASSLDTHTEAFF.

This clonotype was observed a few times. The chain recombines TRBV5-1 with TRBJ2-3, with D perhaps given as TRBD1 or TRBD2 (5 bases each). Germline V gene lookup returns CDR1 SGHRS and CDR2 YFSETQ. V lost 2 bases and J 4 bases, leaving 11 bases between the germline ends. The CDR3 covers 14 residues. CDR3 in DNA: TGCGCCAGCAGCTTCTTGGGACCATCAGATACGCAGTATTTT. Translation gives CASSFLGPSDTQYF.

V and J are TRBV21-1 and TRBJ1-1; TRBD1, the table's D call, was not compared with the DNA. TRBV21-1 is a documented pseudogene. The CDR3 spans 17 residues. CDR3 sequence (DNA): TGTGCCAGCAGCAAAGTTGGGACAGGGCCCCTATACACTGAAGCTTTCTTT. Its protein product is CASSKVGTGPLYTEAFF.

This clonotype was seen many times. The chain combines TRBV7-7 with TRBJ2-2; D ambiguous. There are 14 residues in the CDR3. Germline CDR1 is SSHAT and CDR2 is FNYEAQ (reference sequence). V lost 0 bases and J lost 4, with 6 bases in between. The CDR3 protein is CASSLAQFTGELFF. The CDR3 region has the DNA TGTGCCAGCAGCTTAGCACAGTTCACCGGGGAGCTGTTTTTT.

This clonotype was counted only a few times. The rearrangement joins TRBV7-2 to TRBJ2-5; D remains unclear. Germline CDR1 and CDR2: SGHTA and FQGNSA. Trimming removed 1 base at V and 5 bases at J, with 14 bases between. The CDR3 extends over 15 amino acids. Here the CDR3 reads CASSLVSARAETQYF. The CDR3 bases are TGTGCCAGCAGCTTAGTTTCGGCTCGGGCGGAGACCCAGTACTTC.

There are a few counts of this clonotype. As DNA, the CDR3 is TGTGCCAGCGGGGGGCGAATCGGGACAGATACGCAGTATTTT. It specifies CASGGRIGTDTQYF. The chain links TRBV12-3 or TRBV12-4 to TRBJ2-3, with D perhaps being TRBD1 or TRBD2 (6 bases each). V shed 8 bases and J shed 3 bases, with 15 bases lying between them. The CDR3 extends over 14 amino acids.

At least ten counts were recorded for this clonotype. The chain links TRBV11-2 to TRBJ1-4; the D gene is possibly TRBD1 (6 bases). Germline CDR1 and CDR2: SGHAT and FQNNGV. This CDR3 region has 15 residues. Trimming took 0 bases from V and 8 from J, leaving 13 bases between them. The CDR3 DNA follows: TGTGCCAGCAGCTTAGAAGCAGGGGTCGGAGAAAAACTGTTTTTT. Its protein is CASSLEAGVGEKLFF.

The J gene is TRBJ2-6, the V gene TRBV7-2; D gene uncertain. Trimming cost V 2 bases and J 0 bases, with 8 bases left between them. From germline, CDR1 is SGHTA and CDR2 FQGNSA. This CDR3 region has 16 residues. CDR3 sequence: CASSLMATSGANVLTF. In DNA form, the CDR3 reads TGTGCCAGCAGCTTAATGGCCACCTCTGGGGCCAACGTCCTGACTTTC.

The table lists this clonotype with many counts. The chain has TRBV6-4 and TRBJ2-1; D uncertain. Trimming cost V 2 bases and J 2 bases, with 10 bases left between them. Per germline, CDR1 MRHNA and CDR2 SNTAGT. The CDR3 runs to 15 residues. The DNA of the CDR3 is TGTGCCAGCAGTGACGGCACGGACCCCTACAATGAGCAGTTCTTC. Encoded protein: CASSDGTDPYNEQFF.

The CDR3 region has the DNA TGTGCCAGCAGTATTATGGGACAGCCAATTTACGTC. This encodes CASSIMGQPIYV. V gene TRBV28 combines with J gene TRBJ2-7, with 7 bases aligning to TRBD1. The CDR3 sequence is 12 residues long. The V and J ends lost 5 bases and 13 bases, in that order; junction bases with no gene match: 11. Per the germline V gene, CDR1 is MDHEN and CDR2 is SYDVKM.

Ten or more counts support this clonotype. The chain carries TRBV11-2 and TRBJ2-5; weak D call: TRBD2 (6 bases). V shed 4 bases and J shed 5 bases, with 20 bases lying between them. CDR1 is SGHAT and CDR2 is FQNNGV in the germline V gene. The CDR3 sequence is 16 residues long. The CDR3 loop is CASSSRRSIRGETQYF. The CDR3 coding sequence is TGTGCCAGCAGCTCGAGGCGTTCGATTCGGGGGGAGACCCAGTACTTC. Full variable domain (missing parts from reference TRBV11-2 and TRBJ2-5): EAGVAQSPRYKIIEKRQSVAFWCNPISGHATLYWYQQILGQGPKLLIQFQNNGVVDDSQLPKDRFSAERLKGVDSTLKIQPAKLEDSAVYLCASSSRRSIRGETQYFGPGTRLLVL.

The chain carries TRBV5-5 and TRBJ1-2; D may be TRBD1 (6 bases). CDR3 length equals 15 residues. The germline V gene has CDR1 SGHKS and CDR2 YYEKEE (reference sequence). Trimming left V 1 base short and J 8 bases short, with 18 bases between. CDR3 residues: CASSLFTSGVGGYTF. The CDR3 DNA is TGTGCCAGCAGCTTGTTCACCTCAGGGGTTGGCGGCTACACCTTC.

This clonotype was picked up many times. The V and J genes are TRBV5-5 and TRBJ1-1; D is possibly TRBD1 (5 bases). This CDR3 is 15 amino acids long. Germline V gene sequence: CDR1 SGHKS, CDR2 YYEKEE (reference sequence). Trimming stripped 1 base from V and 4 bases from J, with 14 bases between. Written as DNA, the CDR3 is TGTGCCAGCAGCTTGTATCTCCAGGGCGTCACTGAAGCTTTCTTT. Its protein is CASSLYLQGVTEAFF.

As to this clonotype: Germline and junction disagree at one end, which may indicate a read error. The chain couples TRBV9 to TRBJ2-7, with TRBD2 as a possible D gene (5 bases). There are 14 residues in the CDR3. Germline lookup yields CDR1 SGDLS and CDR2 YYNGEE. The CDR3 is CASGVIEGSEEQYF. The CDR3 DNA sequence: TGTGCCAGCGGCGTAATCGAGGGATCGGAAGAGCAGTACTTC.